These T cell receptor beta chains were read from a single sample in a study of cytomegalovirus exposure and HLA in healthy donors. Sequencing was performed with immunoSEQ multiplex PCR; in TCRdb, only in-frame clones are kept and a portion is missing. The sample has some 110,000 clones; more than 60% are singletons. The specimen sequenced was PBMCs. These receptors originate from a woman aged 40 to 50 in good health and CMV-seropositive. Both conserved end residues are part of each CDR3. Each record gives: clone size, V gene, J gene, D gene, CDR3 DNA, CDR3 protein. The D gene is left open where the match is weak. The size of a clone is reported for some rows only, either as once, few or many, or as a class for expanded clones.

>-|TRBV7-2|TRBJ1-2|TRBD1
TGTGCCAGCAGCTCTAACAGGGGAAACTATGGCTACACCTTC
CASSSNRGNYGYTF
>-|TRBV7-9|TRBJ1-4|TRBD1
TGTGCCAGCAGCTCAAGGGACAGGGTGAATGAAAAACTGTTTTTT
CASSSRDRVNEKLFF
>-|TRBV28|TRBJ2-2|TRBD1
TGTGCCAGCAGTTTAGAGGGACAGGGCTTCACCGGGGAGCTGTTTTTT
CASSLEGQGFTGELFF
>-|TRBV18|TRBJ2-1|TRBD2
TGTGCCAGCTCACCGGGCGGGTATCGGTTTTCCGGGAGGGCTCAGAATGAGCAGTTCTTC
CASSPGGYRFSGRAQNEQFF
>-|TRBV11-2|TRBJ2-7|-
TGTGCCAGCAGCCTCGCCCGGCGGCGGTACGAGCAGTACTTC
CASSLARRRYEQYF
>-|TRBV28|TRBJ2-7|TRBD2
TGTGCCAGCAGTTCCGCCTCGACTAGCGGGAGGAGGTACGAGCAGTACTTC
CASSSASTSGRRYEQYF
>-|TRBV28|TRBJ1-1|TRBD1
TGTGCCAGCAGTGGGTGGACAGGAGCGAACACTGAAGCTTTCTTT
CASSGWTGANTEAFF
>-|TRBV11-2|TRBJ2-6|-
TGTGCCAGCAGTCGACAGTTCTCTGGGGCCAACGTCCTGACTTTC
CASSRQFSGANVLTF
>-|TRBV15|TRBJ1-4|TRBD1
TGTGCCACCAGCACCTTCAGGGGGCTCGGTAATGAAAAACTGTTTTTT
CATSTFRGLGNEKLFF
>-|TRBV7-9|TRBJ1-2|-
TGTGCCAGCAGCTTAGGGTCGGGGGTCTATGGCTACACCTTC
CASSLGSGVYGYTF
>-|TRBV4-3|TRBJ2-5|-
TGCGCCAGCAGCCCGACCCTAACAGGAGAAGAGACCCAGTACTTC
CASSPTLTGEETQYF
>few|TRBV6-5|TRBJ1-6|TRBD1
TGTGCCAGCAGTCGGAGACAGGGCTGGGATTCACCCCTCCACTTT
CASSRRQGWDSPLHF
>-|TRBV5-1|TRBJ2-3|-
TGCGCCAGCAGCTTGGCCCGGATGGCGGACTCAGATACGCAGTATTTT
CASSLARMADSDTQYF
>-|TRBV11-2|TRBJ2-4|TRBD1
TGTGCCAGCAGCTCCATCTGGACAGGGCAACGGAAAAACATTCAGTACTTC
CASSSIWTGQRKNIQYF
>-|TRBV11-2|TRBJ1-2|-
TGTGCCAGCAGCTCCTACAGGGAACGCTATGGCTACACCTTC
CASSSYRERYGYTF
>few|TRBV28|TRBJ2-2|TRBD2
TGTGCCAGCAGCGATAGACTAGCGGGGAAGGCCGGGGAGCTGTTTTTT
CASSDRLAGKAGELFF
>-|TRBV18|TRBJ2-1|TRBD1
TGTGCCAGCTCACCGCGGACAGGGCAAAGCTCCTACAATGAGCAGTTCTTC
CASSPRTGQSSYNEQFF
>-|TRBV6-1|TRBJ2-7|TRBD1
TGTGCCAGCAGTGAAGCGGCTTACGGGACAGCCATCCCCTACGAGCAGTACTTC
CASSEAAYGTAIPYEQYF
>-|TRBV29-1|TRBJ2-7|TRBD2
TGCAGCGTTGAAGAAGGAGCGGGGGGGCACCAGTACTTC
CSVEEGAGGHQYF
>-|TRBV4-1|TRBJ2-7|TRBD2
TGCGCCAGCAGCCGAGCGGGACTAGCGGGACTCTACGAGCAGTACTTC
CASSRAGLAGLYEQYF
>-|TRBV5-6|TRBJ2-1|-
TGTGCCAGCAGCTTGGGCGGCTCCCTCAATGAGCAGTTCTTC
CASSLGGSLNEQFF
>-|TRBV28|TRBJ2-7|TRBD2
TGTGCCAGCAGGACGGGACTAGCGGGAGAAGGCAAGCCCGAGCAGTACTTC
CASRTGLAGEGKPEQYF
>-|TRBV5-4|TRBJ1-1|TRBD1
TGTGCCAGCAGTAACGCGGGACAGGGGGCCACTGAAGCTTTCTTT
CASSNAGQGATEAFF
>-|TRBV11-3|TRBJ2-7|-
TGTGCCAGCAGCCTAGGACTCTCCTCCTACGAGCAGTACTTC
CASSLGLSSYEQYF
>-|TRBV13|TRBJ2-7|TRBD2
TGTGCCAGCAGCCGTTATCCCTTTGAACTAGCGGGAGGACTACCGACAAGCTCCTACGAGCAGTACTTC
CASSRYPFELAGGLPTSSYEQYF
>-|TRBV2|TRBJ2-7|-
TGTGCCAGCAGTGAAGAGGCTTCAGGGTCGGGCGAGCAGTACTTC
CASSEEASGSGEQYF
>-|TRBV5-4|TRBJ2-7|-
TGTGCCAGCAGCTCCTACTACGAGCAGTACTTC
CASSSYYEQYF
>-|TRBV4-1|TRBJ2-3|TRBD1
TGCGCCAGCAGCTCCCGAATACCGGGACAGGTTAGCACAGATACGCAGTATTTT
CASSSRIPGQVSTDTQYF
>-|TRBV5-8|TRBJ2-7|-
TGTGCCAGCAGCTTCTCAGCAGGGTCGGCCTCCTACGAGCAGTACTTC
CASSFSAGSASYEQYF
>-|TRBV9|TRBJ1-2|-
TGTGCCAGCAGCGCGGACATCGGGAACTATGGCTACACCTTC
CASSADIGNYGYTF
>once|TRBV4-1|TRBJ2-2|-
TGCGCCAGCAGCCTCCCCCTAGGCGCCGGGGAGCTGTTTTTT
CASSLPLGAGELFF
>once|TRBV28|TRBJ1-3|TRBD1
TGTGCCAGCAGTTCACCCCCCGGGACAGGGGGAAACACCATATATTTT
CASSSPPGTGGNTIYF
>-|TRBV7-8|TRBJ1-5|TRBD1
TGTGCCAGCAGCTATACTGACAGGGGAGCTCGCAATCAGCCCCAGCATTTT
CASSYTDRGARNQPQHF
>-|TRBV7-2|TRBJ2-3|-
TGTGCCAGCAGCTTATTGGCGGGTTCTGCAGATACGCAGTATTTT
CASSLLAGSADTQYF
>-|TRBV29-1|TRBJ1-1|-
TGCAGCGTTGCCTACGCCGCGAACACTGAAGCTTTCTTT
CSVAYAANTEAFF
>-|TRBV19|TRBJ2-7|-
TGTGCCAGTAGTTTCGGGTTCTCCTACGAGCAGTACTTC
CASSFGFSYEQYF
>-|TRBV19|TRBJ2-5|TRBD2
TGTGCCAGTAGTATATGGACACCTAGCGGGAGGTACCAAGAGACCCAGTACTTC
CASSIWTPSGRYQETQYF
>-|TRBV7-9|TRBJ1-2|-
TGTGCCAGCAGACACGGGTCAGTCTATGGCTACACCTTC
CASRHGSVYGYTF
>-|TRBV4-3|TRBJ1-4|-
TGCGCCAGCAGCCAAGCTTCACGGGGGGCGAAACTGTTTTTT
CASSQASRGAKLFF
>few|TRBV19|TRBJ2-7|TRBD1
TGTGCCAGTAGTCGAGACAGGGGACCCTACGAGCAGTACTTC
CASSRDRGPYEQYF
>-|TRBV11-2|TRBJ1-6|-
TGTGCCAGCAGCTTATCCCTGTCACCCCTCCACTTT
CASSLSLSPLHF
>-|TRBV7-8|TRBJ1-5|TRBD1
TGTGCCAGCAGCCCCGGACAGGGGTTCTCGAGCAATCAGCCCCAGCATTTT
CASSPGQGFSSNQPQHF
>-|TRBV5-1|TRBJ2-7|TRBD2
TGCGCCAGCAGCTTGGACGGGGGGTTGTACGGCGAGCAGTACTTC
CASSLDGGLYGEQYF
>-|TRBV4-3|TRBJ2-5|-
TGCGCCAGCAGCCAAGATGAGCGGAGGCAAGAGACCCAGTACTTC
CASSQDERRQETQYF
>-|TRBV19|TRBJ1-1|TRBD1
TGTGCCAGTGCGCCTGGAGGGGGCGCGAGGACTGAAGCTTTCTTT
CASAPGGGARTEAFF
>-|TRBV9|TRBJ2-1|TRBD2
TGTGCCAGCAGTCGGACTAGCGGGAGCGGGGATGAGCAGTTCTTC
CASSRTSGSGDEQFF